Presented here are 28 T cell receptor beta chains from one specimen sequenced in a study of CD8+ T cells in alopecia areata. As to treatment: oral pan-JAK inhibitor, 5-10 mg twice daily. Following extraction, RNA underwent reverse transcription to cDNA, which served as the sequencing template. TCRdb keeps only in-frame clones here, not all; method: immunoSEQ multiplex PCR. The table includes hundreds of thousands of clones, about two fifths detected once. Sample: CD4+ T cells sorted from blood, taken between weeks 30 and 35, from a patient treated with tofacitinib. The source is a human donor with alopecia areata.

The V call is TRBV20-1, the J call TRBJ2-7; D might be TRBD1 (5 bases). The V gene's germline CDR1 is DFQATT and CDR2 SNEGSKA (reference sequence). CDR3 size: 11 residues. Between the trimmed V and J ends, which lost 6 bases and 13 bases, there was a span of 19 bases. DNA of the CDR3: TGCAGTGCACGACAGAGTGACCTCTTTTACTTC. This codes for CSARQSDLFYF.

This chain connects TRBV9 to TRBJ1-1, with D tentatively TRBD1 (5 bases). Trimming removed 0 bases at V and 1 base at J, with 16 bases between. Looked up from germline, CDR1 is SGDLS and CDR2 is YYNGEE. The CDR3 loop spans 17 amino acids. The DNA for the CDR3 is TGTGCCAGCAGCGTAGGATTGAGGGGACGGGAGAACACTGAAGCTTTCTTT. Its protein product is CASSVGLRGRENTEAFF.

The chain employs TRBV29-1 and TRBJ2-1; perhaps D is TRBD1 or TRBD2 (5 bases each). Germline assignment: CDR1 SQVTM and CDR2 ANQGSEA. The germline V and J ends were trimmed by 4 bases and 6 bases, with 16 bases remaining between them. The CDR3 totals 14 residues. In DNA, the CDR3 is TGCAGCGTTGTGGGGGTATTGGTAAGCAATGAGCAGTTCTTC. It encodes CSVVGVLVSNEQFF.

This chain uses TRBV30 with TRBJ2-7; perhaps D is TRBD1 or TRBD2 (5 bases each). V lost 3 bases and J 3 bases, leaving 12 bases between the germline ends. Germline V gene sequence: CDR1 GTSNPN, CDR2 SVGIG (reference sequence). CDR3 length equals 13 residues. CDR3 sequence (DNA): TGTGCCTGGAGCAGAGGGGATGGCTACGAGCAGTACTTC. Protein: CAWSRGDGYEQYF. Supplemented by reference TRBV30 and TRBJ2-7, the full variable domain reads SQTIHQWPATLVQPVGSPLSLECTVEGTSNPNLYWYRQAAGRGLQLLFYSVGIGQISSEVPQNLSASRPQDRQFILSSKKLLLSDSGFYLCAWSRGDGYEQYFGPGTRLTVT.

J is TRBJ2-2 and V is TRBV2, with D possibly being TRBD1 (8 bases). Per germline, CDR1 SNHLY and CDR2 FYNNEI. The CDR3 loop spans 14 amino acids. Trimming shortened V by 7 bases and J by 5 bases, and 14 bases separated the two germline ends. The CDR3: CASNGQGGTGELFF. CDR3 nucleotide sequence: TGTGCCAGCAACGGACAGGGAGGGACCGGGGAGCTGTTTTTT.

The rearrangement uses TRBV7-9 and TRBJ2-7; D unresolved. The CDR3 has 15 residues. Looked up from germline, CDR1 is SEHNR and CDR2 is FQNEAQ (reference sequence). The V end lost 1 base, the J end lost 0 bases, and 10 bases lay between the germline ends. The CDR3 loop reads CASSLGRVFSYEQYF. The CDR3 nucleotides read TGTGCCAGCAGCTTAGGGCGAGTCTTCTCCTACGAGCAGTACTTC. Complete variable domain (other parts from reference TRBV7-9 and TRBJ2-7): DTGVSQNPRHKITKRGQNVTFRCDPISEHNRLYWYRQTLGQGPEFLTYFQNEAQLEKSRLLSDRFSAERPKGSFSTLEIQRTEQGDSAMYLCASSLGRVFSYEQYFGPGTRLTVT.

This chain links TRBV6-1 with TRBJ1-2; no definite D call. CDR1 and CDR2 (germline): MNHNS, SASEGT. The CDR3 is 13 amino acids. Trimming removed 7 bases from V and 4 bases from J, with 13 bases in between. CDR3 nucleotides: TGTGCCAGCACCGGATCCGACGGCTATGGCTACACCTTC. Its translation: CASTGSDGYGYTF.

The CDR3 sequence is CASGRGAFNEKLFF. The CDR3 DNA reads as TGCGCCAGCGGTCGGGGGGCCTTTAATGAAAAACTGTTTTTT. The V gene is TRBV4-1, the J gene TRBJ1-4, with TRBD1 as a possible D gene (6 bases). CDR1 MGHRA and CDR2 YSYEKL come from the germline V gene. The CDR3 covers 14 residues. Trimming shortened V by 8 bases and J by 4 bases, and 14 bases separated the two germline ends.

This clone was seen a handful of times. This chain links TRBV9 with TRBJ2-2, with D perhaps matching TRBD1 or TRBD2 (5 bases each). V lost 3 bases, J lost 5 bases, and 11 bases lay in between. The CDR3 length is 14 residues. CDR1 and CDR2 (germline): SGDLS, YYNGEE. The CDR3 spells CASSAGTSTGELFF. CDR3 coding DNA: TGTGCCAGCAGCGCCGGGACCAGTACCGGGGAGCTGTTTTTT.

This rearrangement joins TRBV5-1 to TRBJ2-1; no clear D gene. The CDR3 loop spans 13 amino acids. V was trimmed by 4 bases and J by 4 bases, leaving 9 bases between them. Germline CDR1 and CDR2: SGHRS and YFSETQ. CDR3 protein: CASSHGPYNEQFF. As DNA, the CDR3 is TGCGCCAGCAGCCACGGGCCATACAATGAGCAGTTCTTC.

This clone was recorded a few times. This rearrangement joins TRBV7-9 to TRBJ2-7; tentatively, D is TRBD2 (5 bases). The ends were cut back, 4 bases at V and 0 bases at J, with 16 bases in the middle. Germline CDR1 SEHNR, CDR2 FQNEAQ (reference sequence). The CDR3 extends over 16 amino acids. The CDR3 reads CASSSREGLSSYEQYF. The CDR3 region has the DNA TGTGCCAGCAGCTCGCGCGAGGGATTGAGCTCCTACGAGCAGTACTTC. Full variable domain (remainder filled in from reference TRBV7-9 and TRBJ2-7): DTGVSQNPRHKITKRGQNVTFRCDPISEHNRLYWYRQTLGQGPEFLTYFQNEAQLEKSRLLSDRFSAERPKGSFSTLEIQRTEQGDSAMYLCASSSREGLSSYEQYFGPGTRLTVT.

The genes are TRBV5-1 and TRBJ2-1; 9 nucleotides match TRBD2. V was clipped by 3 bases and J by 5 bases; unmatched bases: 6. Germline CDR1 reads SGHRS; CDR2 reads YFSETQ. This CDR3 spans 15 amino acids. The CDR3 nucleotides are TGCGCCAGCAGCTCCGGGACTAGCAGTGACAATGAGCAGTTCTTC. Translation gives CASSSGTSSDNEQFF.

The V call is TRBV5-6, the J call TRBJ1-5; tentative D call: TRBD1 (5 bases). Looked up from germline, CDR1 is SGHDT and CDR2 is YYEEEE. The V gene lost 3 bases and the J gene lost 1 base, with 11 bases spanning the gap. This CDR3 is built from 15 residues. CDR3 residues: CASSSGLESNQPQHF. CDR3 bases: TGTGCCAGCAGCTCGGGACTCGAGAGCAATCAGCCCCAGCATTTT.

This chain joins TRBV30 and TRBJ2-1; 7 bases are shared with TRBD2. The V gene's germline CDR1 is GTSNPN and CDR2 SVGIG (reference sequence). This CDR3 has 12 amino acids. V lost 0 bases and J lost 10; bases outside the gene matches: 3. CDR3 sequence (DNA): TGTGCCTGGAGTGTATCGGGACTAGAGCAGTTCTTC. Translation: CAWSVSGLEQFF.

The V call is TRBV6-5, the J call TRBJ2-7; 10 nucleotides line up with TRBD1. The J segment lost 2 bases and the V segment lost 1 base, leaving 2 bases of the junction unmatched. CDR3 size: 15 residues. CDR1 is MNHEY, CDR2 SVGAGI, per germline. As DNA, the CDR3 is TGTGCCAGCAGTTACTACGGACAGGGGGCCTACGAGCAGTACTTC. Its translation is CASSYYGQGAYEQYF.

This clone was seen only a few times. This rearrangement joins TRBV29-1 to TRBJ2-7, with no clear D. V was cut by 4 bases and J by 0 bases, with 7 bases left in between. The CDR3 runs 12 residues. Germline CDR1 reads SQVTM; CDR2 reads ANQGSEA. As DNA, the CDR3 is TGCAGCGTTGGGAAGAGCTCCTACGAGCAGTACTTC. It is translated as CSVGKSSYEQYF.

DNA of the CDR3: TGTGCCAGCAGTGCCCCGGGACTAGCGGATCCCAGGGATACGCAGTATTTT. This sequence encodes CASSAPGLADPRDTQYF. The chain carries TRBV25-1 and TRBJ2-3; 11 nucleotides agree with TRBD2. The trim removed 4 bases at V and 6 bases at J, leaving 12 bases unmatched. Germline CDR1 reads MGHDK; CDR2 reads SYGVNS. The CDR3 totals 17 residues.

CDR3 in amino acids: CASSDPYRAGGPDLAKNIQYF. In nucleotides, the CDR3 is TGTGCCAGCAGTGACCCCTACCGCGCGGGGGGACCCGATCTAGCCAAAAACATTCAGTACTTC. The chain uses TRBV6-4 and TRBJ2-4; 8 bases map to TRBD2. V lost 2 bases to trimming and J lost 0 bases; unmatched junction nucleotides: 18. Per germline, CDR1 MRHNA and CDR2 SNTAGT. The CDR3 has 21 residues.

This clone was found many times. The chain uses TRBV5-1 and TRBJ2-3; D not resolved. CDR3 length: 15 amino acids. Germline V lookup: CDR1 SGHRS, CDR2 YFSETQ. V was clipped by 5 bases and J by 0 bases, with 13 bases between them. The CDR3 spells CASRIYEPSTDTQYF. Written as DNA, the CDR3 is TGCGCCAGCAGAATTTACGAACCTAGCACAGATACGCAGTATTTT.

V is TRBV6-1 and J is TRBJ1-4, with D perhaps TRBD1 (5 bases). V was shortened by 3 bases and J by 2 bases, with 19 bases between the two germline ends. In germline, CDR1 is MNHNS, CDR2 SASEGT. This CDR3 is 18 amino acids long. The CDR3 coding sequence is TGTGCCAGCAGTGATAGCATTGGGGGGATCGTGACTAATGAAAAACTGTTTTTT. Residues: CASSDSIGGIVTNEKLFF.

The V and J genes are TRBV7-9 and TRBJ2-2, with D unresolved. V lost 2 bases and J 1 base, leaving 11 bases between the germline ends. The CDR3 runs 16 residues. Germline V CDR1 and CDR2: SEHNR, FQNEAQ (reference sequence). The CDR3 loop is CASSLLGSRNTGELFF. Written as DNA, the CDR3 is TGTGCCAGCAGCTTATTAGGGTCAAGGAACACCGGGGAGCTGTTTTTT.

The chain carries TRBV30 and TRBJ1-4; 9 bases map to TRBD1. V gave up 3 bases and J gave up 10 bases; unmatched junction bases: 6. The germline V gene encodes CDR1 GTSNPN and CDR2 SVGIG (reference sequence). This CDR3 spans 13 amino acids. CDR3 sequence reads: CAWSPGQGLKLFF. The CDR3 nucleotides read TGTGCCTGGAGCCCGGGACAGGGATTAAAACTGTTTTTT.

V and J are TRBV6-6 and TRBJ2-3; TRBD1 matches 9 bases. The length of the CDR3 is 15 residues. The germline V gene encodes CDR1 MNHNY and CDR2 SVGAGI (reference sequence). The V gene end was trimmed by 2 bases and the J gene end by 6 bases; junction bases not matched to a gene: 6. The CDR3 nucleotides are TGTGCCAGCAGTTACACGACAGGGGGTACGGATACGCAGTATTTT. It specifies CASSYTTGGTDTQYF.

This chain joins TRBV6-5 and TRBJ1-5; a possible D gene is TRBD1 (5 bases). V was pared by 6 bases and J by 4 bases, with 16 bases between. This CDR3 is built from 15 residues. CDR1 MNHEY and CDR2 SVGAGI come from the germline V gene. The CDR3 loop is CASRLRVGLNQPQHF. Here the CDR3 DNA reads TGTGCCAGCAGGCTCAGGGTAGGATTAAATCAGCCCCAGCATTTT.

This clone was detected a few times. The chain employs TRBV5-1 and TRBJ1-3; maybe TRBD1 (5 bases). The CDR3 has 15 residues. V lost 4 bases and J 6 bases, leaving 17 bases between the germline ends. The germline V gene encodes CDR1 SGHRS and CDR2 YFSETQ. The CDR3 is CASSADAGSENTIYF. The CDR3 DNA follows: TGCGCCAGCAGCGCGGATGCAGGGAGTGAAAACACCATATATTTT.

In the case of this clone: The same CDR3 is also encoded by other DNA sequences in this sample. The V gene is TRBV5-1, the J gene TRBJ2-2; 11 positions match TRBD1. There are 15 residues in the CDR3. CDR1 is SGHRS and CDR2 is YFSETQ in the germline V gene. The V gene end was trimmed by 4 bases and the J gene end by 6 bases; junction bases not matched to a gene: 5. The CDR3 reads CASSPRDRGSGELFF. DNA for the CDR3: TGCGCCAGCAGCCCTCGGGACAGGGGGTCCGGGGAGCTGTTTTTT.

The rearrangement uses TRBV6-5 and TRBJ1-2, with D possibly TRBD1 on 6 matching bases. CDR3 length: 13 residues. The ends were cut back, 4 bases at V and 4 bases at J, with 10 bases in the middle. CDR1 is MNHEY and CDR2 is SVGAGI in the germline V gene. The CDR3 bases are TGTGCCAGCAGTTCCCCCAGGGGCTATGGCTACACCTTC. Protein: CASSSPRGYGYTF.

Here the CDR3 DNA reads TGTGCCAGCAGCCCAGACCTAGCGAATCTATTCTTC. Its protein is CASSPDLANLFF. The chain couples TRBV7-2 to TRBJ2-1; weak D call: TRBD2 (6 bases). V lost 5 bases and J lost 16, with 18 bases in between. Germline CDR1 reads SGHTA; CDR2 reads FQGNSA. The CDR3 totals 12 residues.